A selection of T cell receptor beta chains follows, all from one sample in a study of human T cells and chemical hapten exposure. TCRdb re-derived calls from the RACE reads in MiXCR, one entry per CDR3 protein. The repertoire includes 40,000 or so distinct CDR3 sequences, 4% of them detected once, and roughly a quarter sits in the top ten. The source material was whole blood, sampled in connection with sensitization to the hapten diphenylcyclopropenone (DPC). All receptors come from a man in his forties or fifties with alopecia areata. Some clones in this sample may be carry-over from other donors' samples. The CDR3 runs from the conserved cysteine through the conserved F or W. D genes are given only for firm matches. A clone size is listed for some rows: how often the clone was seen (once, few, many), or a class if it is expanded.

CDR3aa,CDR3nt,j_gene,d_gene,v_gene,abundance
CSARPPQGSGNTIYF,TGCAGTGCTAGGCCCCCCCAGGGATCTGGAAACACCATATATTTT,TRBJ1-3,-,TRBV20-1,few
CASSRDPSGELFF,TGTGCCAGCAGCCGTGACCCCTCCGGGGAGCTGTTTTTT,TRBJ2-2,-,TRBV14,many
CASRPGTAAYEQYF,TGCGCCAGCAGACCCGGGACTGCCGCCTACGAGCAGTACTTC,TRBJ2-7,-,TRBV5-1,many
CASSFLRGNTYNEQFF,TGTGCCAGCAGCTTCTTACGGGGGAATACCTACAATGAGCAGTTCTTC,TRBJ2-1,-,TRBV7-9,many
CASSSPRLAGGDNEQFF,TGTGCCAGCAGTTCACCCCGTCTAGCGGGAGGGGACAATGAGCAGTTCTTC,TRBJ2-1,TRBD2,TRBV12-3/TRBV12-4,many
CSSGGGWNEQFF,TGCAGCTCTGGGGGGGGCTGGAATGAGCAGTTCTTC,TRBJ2-1,-,TRBV29-1,-
CASSLRHGDRYF,TGTGCCAGCAGTTTAAGGCACGGCGACAGATACTTC,TRBJ2-7,-,TRBV28,many
CASSPLASGGSNQPQHF,TGTGCCAGCTCACCACTTGCCTCAGGGGGAAGCAATCAGCCCCAGCATTTT,TRBJ1-5,TRBD1,TRBV18,-
CSTRQGGDNEQFF,TGCAGCACGCGGCAGGGAGGGGACAATGAGCAGTTCTTC,TRBJ2-1,TRBD2,TRBV29-1,many
CSARAADRIRSGANVLTF,TGCAGTGCTAGAGCGGCGGACAGGATCCGCTCTGGGGCCAACGTCCTGACTTTC,TRBJ2-6,TRBD1,TRBV20-1,many
CASSSGMRSTDTQYF,TGCGCCAGCAGCTCGGGGATGCGCTCCACAGATACGCAGTATTTT,TRBJ2-3,-,TRBV4-1,many
CASSFLFGSSTGELFF,TGTGCCAGCAGTTTCCTTTTCGGGAGTAGCACCGGGGAGCTGTTTTTT,TRBJ2-2,-,TRBV27,many
CASSPIGPYNEQFF,TGTGCCAGCTCACCGATCGGACCTTACAATGAGCAGTTCTTC,TRBJ2-1,-,TRBV13,many
CASSEGSYNSPLHF,TGTGCCAGCAGCGAAGGGTCCTATAATTCACCCCTCCACTTT,TRBJ1-6,-,TRBV12-3/TRBV12-4,many
CSVGVSAGANVLTF,TGCAGCGTTGGAGTTTCGGCTGGGGCCAACGTCCTGACTTTC,TRBJ2-6,-,TRBV29-1,-
CASRLDASSYEQYF,TGTGCCAGCAGGCTGGACGCTAGCTCCTACGAGCAGTACTTC,TRBJ2-7,-,TRBV6-1,many
CSVEDGLTANTEAFF,TGCAGCGTTGAAGATGGGTTAACGGCGAACACTGAAGCTTTCTTT,TRBJ1-1,-,TRBV29-1,many
CASSPDSVTYEQYF,TGTGCCAGCAGCCCGGACAGCGTAACCTACGAGCAGTACTTC,TRBJ2-7,-,TRBV5-4,few
CSAREGGGEQYF,TGCAGTGCTAGAGAAGGAGGAGGGGAGCAGTACTTC,TRBJ2-7,-,TRBV20-1,few
CSVEKQANEQFF,TGCAGTGTCGAGAAACAGGCCAATGAGCAGTTCTTC,TRBJ2-1,-,TRBV20-1,many
CASSLQEYQPQHF,TGTGCCAGCAGTCTACAGGAATACCAGCCCCAGCATTTT,TRBJ1-5,-,TRBV12-3/TRBV12-4,many
CATSRDVETQYF,TGTGCCACCAGCAGAGATGTTGAGACCCAGTACTTC,TRBJ2-5,-,TRBV15,many
CASSLARGPQETQYF,TGTGCCAGCAGCTTAGCTAGGGGGCCTCAAGAGACCCAGTACTTC,TRBJ2-5,TRBD1,TRBV7-6,many
CASSIDQGYSQPQHF,TGTGCCAGTAGTATCGACCAGGGATATAGTCAGCCCCAGCATTTT,TRBJ1-5,-,TRBV19,many
CASSYGLAGSYEQYF,TGTGCCAGCTCGTACGGGCTAGCGGGGTCCTACGAGCAGTACTTC,TRBJ2-7,TRBD2,TRBV18,many
CASSQNRDNTDTQYF,TGTGCCAGCAGCCAGAACCGGGACAACACAGATACGCAGTATTTT,TRBJ2-3,-,TRBV4-2,many
CASRPSRTDLYGYTF,TGTGCCAGCAGACCCTCGAGGACAGACCTCTATGGCTACACCTTC,TRBJ1-2,-,TRBV27,many
CSAPAGGTSGEQYF,TGCAGTGCTCCCGCAGGGGGAACCTCCGGAGAGCAGTACTTC,TRBJ2-7,TRBD1,TRBV20-1,many
CASSYPGLDYYNEQFF,TGTGCCAGCAGTTACCCTGGACTAGACTACTACAATGAGCAGTTCTTC,TRBJ2-1,TRBD2,TRBV6-5,many
CASSYPDQPQHF,TGTGCCAGCAGTTATCCTGATCAGCCCCAGCATTTT,TRBJ1-5,-,TRBV6-6,-
CASSPPSGRASEQYF,TGTGCCAGCAGCCCACCCAGCGGGAGGGCCTCCGAGCAGTACTTC,TRBJ2-7,TRBD2,TRBV7-9,-
CATTPAPGANVLTF,TGCGCCACGACACCTGCCCCTGGGGCCAACGTCCTGACTTTC,TRBJ2-6,-,TRBV5-1,medium-sized
CASTGAAKTKDTQYF,TGTGCCAGCACCGGGGCAGCAAAAACAAAGGATACGCAGTATTTT,TRBJ2-3,-,TRBV6-5,many
CASRVRGLAISNEQFF,TGTGCCAGCAGGGTTAGGGGACTAGCGATCTCCAATGAGCAGTTCTTC,TRBJ2-1,TRBD2,TRBV28,many
CASSLVSGGVGTDTQYF,TGTGCCAGCAGCTTAGTGTCTGGGGGAGTAGGCACAGATACGCAGTATTTT,TRBJ2-3,-,TRBV7-2,many
CASKGGQDHQETQYF,TGTGCCAGCAAGGGAGGGCAGGACCACCAAGAGACCCAGTACTTC,TRBJ2-5,TRBD2,TRBV27,many
CASSPSGDTEAFF,TGTGCCAGCTCCCCTAGCGGAGACACTGAAGCTTTCTTT,TRBJ1-1,-,TRBV18,many
CASSLGAGGGEQFF,TGTGCCAGCAGTTTGGGGGCGGGAGGTGGTGAGCAGTTCTTC,TRBJ2-1,TRBD2,TRBV12-3/TRBV12-4,many
CASSLVSAYEQYF,TGTGCCAGCAGTTTAGTTAGCGCCTACGAGCAGTACTTC,TRBJ2-7,-,TRBV12-3/TRBV12-4,many
CASRGGLGYNEQFF,TGTGCCAGTAGGGGGGGGCTAGGGTACAATGAGCAGTTCTTC,TRBJ2-1,-,TRBV19,few
CASSYFGQNTDTQYF,TGTGCCAGCAGTTACTTCGGACAGAACACAGATACGCAGTATTTT,TRBJ2-3,-,TRBV6-5,many
CASSLESGNTIYF,TGTGCCAGCTCCCTGGAGTCTGGAAACACCATATATTTT,TRBJ1-3,-,TRBV18,many
CASSPPWAGSYGYTF,TGTGCCAGCAGCCCCCCCTGGGCAGGCTCCTATGGCTACACCTTC,TRBJ1-2,-,TRBV7-9,many
CASSQAGSTPYEQYF,TGTGCCAGCAGCCAAGCCGGGAGTACTCCCTACGAGCAGTACTTC,TRBJ2-7,-,TRBV4-2,many
CSARDRDLSSYNSPLHF,TGCAGTGCTAGAGATAGGGACCTGAGCTCCTATAATTCACCCCTCCACTTT,TRBJ1-6,-,TRBV20-1,few
CAWSVHRGETQYF,TGTGCCTGGAGTGTACACAGGGGTGAGACCCAGTACTTC,TRBJ2-5,TRBD1,TRBV30,many
CASSQGENTEAFF,TGTGCCAGCAGTCAGGGGGAGAACACTGAAGCTTTCTTT,TRBJ1-1,TRBD1,TRBV2,many
CASMRGFPGELFF,TGTGCCAGCATGCGAGGGTTTCCCGGGGAGCTGTTTTTT,TRBJ2-2,-,TRBV6-5,many
CASSVMTNTGELFF,TGTGCCAGCAGCGTAATGACTAACACCGGGGAGCTGTTTTTT,TRBJ2-2,-,TRBV9,many
CASTAPPGQIPGANVLTF,TGTGCCAGCACCGCGCCACCGGGACAAATTCCTGGGGCCAACGTCCTGACTTTC,TRBJ2-6,-,TRBV7-7,many
CAWSYSWTRDEQYF,TGTGCCTGGAGTTATTCCTGGACCCGAGACGAGCAGTACTTC,TRBJ2-7,-,TRBV30,many
CAWSPRSSGIVLFF,TGTGCCTGGAGCCCCCGCTCTAGCGGGATTGTGCTGTTTTTT,TRBJ2-2,TRBD2,TRBV30,many